Below are 2 T cell receptor beta chains sequenced from a single sample in a study of graft-versus-host responses after intestinal transplantation. Profiled with immunoSEQ multiplex PCR; TCRdb holds only in-frame clones, not every one. This sample yields some 130,000 clones, of which over 80% are seen a single time; around 0.12% belongs to the top ten. No antigen has been assigned to these receptors. Sequenced here: unstimulated CD4+ T cells sorted from spleen or lymph node cells, sampled before intestinal transplant. Receptors were obtained from a human donor who received an intestinal transplant.

The table lists this clone with a few counts. The chain joins TRBV11-2 to TRBJ2-2; 8 bases align to TRBD2. The CDR3 has 13 amino acids. V shed 6 bases and J 6 bases; nucleotides not matched to a gene: 3. The germline gives CDR1 SGHAT, CDR2 FQNNGV. CDR3 protein: CASSPGGAGELFF. CDR3 in DNA: TGTGCCAGCAGTCCGGGGGGGGCCGGGGAGCTGTTTTTT.

The chain couples TRBV19 to TRBJ2-5; no definite D call. Germline V lookup: CDR1 LNHDA, CDR2 SQIVND (reference sequence). V shed 5 bases and J shed 5 bases, with 12 bases lying between them. The CDR3 consists of 13 residues. The CDR3 DNA is TGTGCCAGTAGTGTTGGACCTTGGGAGACCCAGTACTTC. Translation: CASSVGPWETQYF.